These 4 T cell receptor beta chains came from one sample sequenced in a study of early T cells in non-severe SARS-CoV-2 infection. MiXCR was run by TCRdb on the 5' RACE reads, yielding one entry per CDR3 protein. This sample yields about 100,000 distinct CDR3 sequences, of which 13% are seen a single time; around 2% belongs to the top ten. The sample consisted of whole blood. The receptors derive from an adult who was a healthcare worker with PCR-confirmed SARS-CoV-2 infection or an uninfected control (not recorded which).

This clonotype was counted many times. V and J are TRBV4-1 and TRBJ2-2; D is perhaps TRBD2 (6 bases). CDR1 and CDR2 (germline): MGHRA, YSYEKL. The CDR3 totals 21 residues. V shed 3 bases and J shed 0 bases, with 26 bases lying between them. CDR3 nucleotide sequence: TGCGCCAGCAGCCAGGGGTGGGGGAGGAGGCAGGGACGTCCGAACACCGGGGAGCTGTTTTTT. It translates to CASSQGWGRRQGRPNTGELFF.

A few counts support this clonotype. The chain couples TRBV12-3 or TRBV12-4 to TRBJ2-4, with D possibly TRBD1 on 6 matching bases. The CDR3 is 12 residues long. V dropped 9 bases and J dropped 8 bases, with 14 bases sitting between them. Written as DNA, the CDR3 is TGTGCCAGTTCCGTCAGGGGTGACATTCAGTACTTC. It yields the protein CASSVRGDIQYF.

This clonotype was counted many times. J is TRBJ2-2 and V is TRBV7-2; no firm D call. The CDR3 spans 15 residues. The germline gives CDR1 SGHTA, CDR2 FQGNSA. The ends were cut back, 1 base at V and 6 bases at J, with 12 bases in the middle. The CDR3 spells CASSLGWGGPGELFF. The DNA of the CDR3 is TGTGCCAGCAGCTTAGGTTGGGGTGGCCCCGGGGAGCTGTTTTTT.

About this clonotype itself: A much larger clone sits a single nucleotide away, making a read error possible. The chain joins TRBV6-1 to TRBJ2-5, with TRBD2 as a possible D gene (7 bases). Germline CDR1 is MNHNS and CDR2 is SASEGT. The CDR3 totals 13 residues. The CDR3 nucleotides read TGTGCCAGCGGTGAAGCGGGGACAAAGACCCAGTACTTC. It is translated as CASGEAGTKTQYF.